These 27 T cell receptor beta chains came from one sample sequenced in a study of T cell changes during pregnancy in multiple sclerosis. TCRdb keeps only in-frame clones here, not all; method: immunoSEQ multiplex PCR. In the table there are fewer than 65,000 clones, about 90% of which are singletons. The sample here was CD8+ T cells from peripheral blood mononuclear cells, taken after pregnancy. The source is a female donor with multiple sclerosis, enrolled in a pregnancy study.

V is TRBV13 and J is TRBJ1-2; D gene unclear. The CDR3 extends over 14 amino acids. Germline values: CDR1 PRHDT, CDR2 FYEKMQ (reference sequence). V dropped 5 bases and J dropped 0 bases, with 10 bases sitting between them. CDR3 region: CASSINGANYGYTF. The CDR3 DNA is TGTGCCAGCAGCATTAACGGAGCTAACTATGGCTACACCTTC.

This chain uses TRBV4-1 with TRBJ1-2, with no clear D. Looked up from germline, CDR1 is MGHRA and CDR2 is YSYEKL. The V and J ends lost 4 bases and 8 bases respectively, with 14 bases between them. This CDR3 contains 13 residues. CDR3 sequence: CASSPGEGVGYTF. The CDR3 coding sequence is TGCGCCAGCAGCCCCGGGGAGGGAGTGGGCTACACCTTC.

The chain joins TRBV5-1 to TRBJ2-7; TRBD2 is a possible D gene (6 bases). The CDR3 runs to 15 residues. Trimming removed 5 bases from V and 2 bases from J, with 17 bases in between. Germline CDR1 is SGHRS and CDR2 is YFSETQ. The CDR3 loop is CASSSQEGLPYEQYF. Here the CDR3 DNA reads TGCGCCAGCAGTTCCCAGGAGGGTTTGCCCTACGAGCAGTACTTC.

This clone has a single count. The J gene is TRBJ2-7, the V gene TRBV27; 9 bases map to TRBD2. After removal of 11 bases from V and 0 bases from J, the junction contained 11 bases not matched to a gene. The germline V gene has CDR1 MNHEY and CDR2 SMNVEV (reference sequence). The CDR3 covers 15 residues. DNA of the CDR3: TGTGCCGTAAAGGTCAGCGGGGGGAGCTCCTACGAGCAGTACTTC. Protein sequence: CAVKVSGGSSYEQYF.

The V gene is TRBV2, the J gene TRBJ2-7, with 8 bases fitting TRBD1. The length of the CDR3 is 14 residues. Germline CDR1 is SNHLY and CDR2 is FYNNEI. After removal of 1 base from V and 5 bases from J, the junction contained 4 bases not matched to a gene. DNA of the CDR3: TGTGCCAGCAGTGAAGAGGCGACAGGGGACGAGCAGTACTTC. This encodes CASSEEATGDEQYF.

The rearrangement joins TRBV11-2 to TRBJ2-7; D might be TRBD1 (6 bases). V lost 5 bases to trimming and J lost 1 base, with 15 bases between them. Germline CDR1 SGHAT, CDR2 FQNNGV. The CDR3 runs 15 residues. DNA of the CDR3: TGTGCCAGCAGCCCTGCCCAGGGGCCGTCCTACGAGCAGTACTTC. Its translation: CASSPAQGPSYEQYF.

This chain uses TRBV6-9 with TRBJ2-7; TRBD2 matches 8 bases. The V segment lost 6 bases and the J segment 3 bases; nucleotides outside the gene matches: 7. The germline V gene has CDR1 MNHGY and CDR2 SVAAGI. The CDR3 runs 14 residues. The CDR3: CASRRSGTSYEQYF. The CDR3 DNA sequence: TGTGCCAGCAGACGCTCCGGGACTAGCTACGAGCAGTACTTC.

The chain joins TRBV5-4 to TRBJ1-1, with D possibly matching TRBD1 (5 bases). Germline CDR1 and CDR2: SGHNT and YYREEE (reference sequence). The CDR3 is 14 residues long. V lost 6 bases and J 4 bases, leaving 16 bases between the germline ends. In DNA form, the CDR3 reads TGTGCCAGCATCCAGCAGGGTGGTGGCACTGAAGCTTTCTTT. This translates into CASIQQGGGTEAFF.

The chain joins TRBV7-8 to TRBJ2-7; 8 bases agree with TRBD1. The CDR3 sequence is 17 residues long. V dropped 3 bases and J dropped 4; count of bases not matched to a gene: 14. Looked up from germline, CDR1 is SGHVS and CDR2 is FQNEAQ. The CDR3 sequence: CASSFDSENRGRYEQYF. The DNA for the CDR3 is TGTGCCAGCAGCTTTGATTCTGAGAACAGGGGGAGATACGAGCAGTACTTC.

J is TRBJ2-2 and V is TRBV4-1, with D perhaps matching TRBD1 (6 bases). The V gene lost 0 bases and the J gene lost 5 bases, with 10 bases spanning the gap. This CDR3 is 15 amino acids long. Germline V gene sequence: CDR1 MGHRA, CDR2 YSYEKL. The CDR3 here is CASSQEQGWTGELFF. For the CDR3, the DNA is TGCGCCAGCAGCCAAGAGCAGGGGTGGACCGGGGAGCTGTTTTTT.

The rearrangement links TRBV9 to TRBJ1-4; 7 bases agree with TRBD1. The CDR3 loop spans 17 amino acids. Germline V gene sequence: CDR1 SGDLS, CDR2 YYNGEE. Germline trimming cut 3 bases from V and 5 bases from J; bases unmatched to any gene: 13. CDR3: CASSGVPTRDSNEKLFF. CDR3 in DNA: TGTGCCAGCAGCGGAGTACCGACCCGGGACAGCAATGAAAAACTGTTTTTT.

The J gene is TRBJ1-6, the V gene TRBV27; D perhaps matches TRBD1 (5 bases). The CDR3 is made up of 17 amino acids. Germline values: CDR1 MNHEY, CDR2 SMNVEV (reference sequence). Trimming pared 2 bases from V and 4 bases from J, leaving 15 bases between. Here the CDR3 DNA reads TGTGCCAGCAGTTTAGGAATACAGACAGAATATAATTCACCCCTCCACTTT. It specifies CASSLGIQTEYNSPLHF.

The chain combines TRBV5-5 with TRBJ1-1; possibly TRBD1 for D (6 bases). The CDR3 totals 14 residues. The germline V gene has CDR1 SGHKS and CDR2 YYEKEE (reference sequence). Trimming shortened V by 4 bases and J by 4 bases, and 14 bases separated the two germline ends. As DNA, the CDR3 is TGTGCCAGCAGCCTCGGACAGAGGCCCACTGAAGCTTTCTTT. It yields the protein CASSLGQRPTEAFF.

The gene calls are TRBV6-1 and TRBJ1-1; maybe TRBD1 (5 bases). Deletions cut 8 bases from V and 1 base from J, with 14 bases between. This CDR3 comprises 14 residues. CDR1 and CDR2 from the germline V gene are MNHNS and SASEGT. This CDR3 is CASPAGRANTEAFF. CDR3 coding DNA: TGTGCCAGCCCCGCCGGCAGGGCGAACACTGAAGCTTTCTTT.

This sequence joins TRBV6-5 and TRBJ2-7, with unresolved D. The V end was cut by 2 bases, the J end by 5 bases, with 4 bases between. Germline assignment: CDR1 MNHEY and CDR2 SVGAGI. The CDR3 has 11 amino acids. CDR3 amino acids: CASSYHDEQYF. The CDR3 DNA is TGTGCCAGCAGTTACCATGACGAGCAGTACTTC.

This chain connects TRBV29-1 to TRBJ2-2; D remains ambiguous. Trimming took 4 bases from V and 4 from J, leaving 10 bases between them. The CDR3 consists of 13 residues. Germline V CDR1 and CDR2: SQVTM, ANQGSEA. The CDR3 nucleotides are TGCAGCGTTGTAAAACCAGGCACCGGGGAGCTGTTTTTT. Translated: CSVVKPGTGELFF.

V usage is TRBV5-5 and J usage is TRBJ1-1; D is unresolved. Trimming pared 0 bases from V and 4 bases from J, leaving 7 bases between. The CDR3 has 13 amino acids. Germline CDR1 is SGHKS and CDR2 is YYEKEE (reference sequence). This CDR3 reads CASSLGAGTEAFF. For the CDR3, the DNA is TGTGCCAGCAGCTTGGGGGCGGGCACTGAAGCTTTCTTT.

CDR3 nucleotides: TGTGCCAGCAGTTTAATGGCGGCGGCGAACTATGGCTACACCTTC. Translation: CASSLMAAANYGYTF. The chain carries TRBV27 and TRBJ1-2; D call uncertain. Germline V gives CDR1 MNHEY, CDR2 SMNVEV (reference sequence). V gave up 2 bases and J gave up 2 bases, with 12 bases separating them. The CDR3 has 15 residues.

V is TRBV9 and J is TRBJ2-7, with a weak D call TRBD1 (6 bases). This CDR3 contains 15 residues. V was clipped by 4 bases and J by 0 bases, with 14 bases between them. The germline gives CDR1 SGDLS, CDR2 YYNGEE. The CDR3 DNA reads as TGTGCCAGCAGCTCTAGGGGGATTAGCTCCTACGAGCAGTACTTC. Its translation is CASSSRGISSYEQYF.

This clone showed up many times. This chain links TRBV6-4 with TRBJ2-3; D call uncertain. Germline V gives CDR1 MRHNA, CDR2 SNTAGT. The CDR3 contains 14 residues. The V end was cut by 3 bases, the J end by 4 bases, with 11 bases between. In DNA, the CDR3 is TGTGCCAGCAGTGATCGGCAGGAAGCAGATACGCAGTATTTT. Its protein is CASSDRQEADTQYF.

A few counts support this clone. The rearrangement uses TRBV27 and TRBJ1-6; no firm D call. CDR3 length: 14 amino acids. Germline-derived CDR1 and CDR2 are MNHEY and SMNVEV (reference sequence). The germline V and J ends were trimmed by 3 bases and 7 bases, with 10 bases remaining between them. CDR3 coding DNA: TGTGCCAGCAGTTTCGGGAGGGTCAATTCACCCCTCCACTTT. Protein sequence: CASSFGRVNSPLHF.

This chain's CDR3 is CASSFGQTSTDTQYF. The CDR3 DNA sequence: TGTGCCAGCAGCTTCGGACAGACTAGCACAGATACGCAGTATTTT. The chain combines TRBV14 with TRBJ2-3; a possible D gene is TRBD1 (6 bases). The V and J ends lost 5 bases and 0 bases respectively, with 12 bases between them. Germline V CDR1 and CDR2: SGHDN, FVKESK. The CDR3 has 15 amino acids.

The rearrangement uses TRBV2 and TRBJ1-1; 7 bases line up with TRBD1. CDR3 length equals 14 residues. In germline, CDR1 is SNHLY, CDR2 FYNNEI. The V gene end was trimmed by 10 bases and the J gene end by 1 base; junction bases not matched to a gene: 9. The CDR3 spells CATFPDRANTEAFF. CDR3 nucleotides: TGTGCCACCTTCCCCGACAGGGCGAACACTGAAGCTTTCTTT.

This clone was seen a single time. The chain uses TRBV6-1 and TRBJ1-2, with 9 positions matching TRBD1. V lost 2 bases and J lost 4; bases outside the gene matches: 5. This CDR3 has 15 amino acids. Germline assignment: CDR1 MNHNS and CDR2 SASEGT. The CDR3 DNA sequence: TGTGCCAGCAGTGAATTAGGGACAGGGTTCTATGGCTACACCTTC. Translation: CASSELGTGFYGYTF.

The gene calls are TRBV2 and TRBJ2-2; a weak D match, TRBD2 (6 bases). With 7 bases removed from V and 1 base from J, the gap between germline ends came to 10 bases. CDR1 SNHLY and CDR2 FYNNEI come from the germline V gene. CDR3 length: 14 amino acids. The CDR3 loop is CASTRAGNTGELFF. The CDR3 DNA follows: TGTGCCAGCACGAGAGCGGGGAACACCGGGGAGCTGTTTTTT.

The V and J genes are TRBV6-4 and TRBJ1-6; no clear D gene. Trimming removed 3 bases at V and 5 bases at J, with 8 bases between. Per the germline V gene, CDR1 is MRHNA and CDR2 is SNTAGT. The CDR3 runs 14 residues. CDR3 DNA sequence: TGTGCCAGCAGTGAGGCAGTGGATAATTCACCCCTCCACTTT. Translation gives CASSEAVDNSPLHF.

J is TRBJ1-2 and V is TRBV27, with 9 bases lining up with TRBD1. Germline CDR1 reads MNHEY; CDR2 reads SMNVEV (reference sequence). The CDR3 runs to 14 residues. Losses at the gene ends were 3 bases for V and 4 bases for J; bases not matched to a gene: 3. The CDR3 loop is CASSFSDRGYGYTF. The CDR3 DNA is TGTGCCAGCAGTTTTTCGGACAGGGGCTATGGCTACACCTTC.